This is a list of T cell receptor beta chains from one sample in a study of beta chain features in type 1 diabetes. Generated by immunoSEQ multiplex PCR, the TCRdb table keeps only in-frame clones and is missing some. The data contain fewer than 900,000 clones, around a sixth of them seen just once; the ten biggest clones take up around 0.02%. The material sequenced was naive CD4+ T cells from blood. The receptor source for this set is a woman aged 18-29 years in good health. Each CDR3 is given with its conserved first and last residue. The order of the fields is clone size, V gene, CDR3 length, J gene, D gene, CDR3 protein, CDR3 DNA. The D gene is left open where the match is weak. Rows give clone size only sometimes, using once, few, many, or a class for an expanded clone.

few,TRBV7-2,14,TRBJ1-2,NA,CASSLVSGEGGYTF,TGTGCCAGCAGCTTAGTTTCAGGGGAAGGTGGCTACACCTTC
few,TRBV7-2,13,TRBJ2-3,NA,CASSLVGRDTQYF,TGTGCCAGCAGCTTAGTGGGGCGAGATACGCAGTATTTT
NA,TRBV4-1,15,TRBJ2-7,NA,CASSQGLRGINEQYF,TGCGCCAGCAGCCAAGGTTTACGGGGGATCAACGAGCAGTACTTC
few,TRBV7-2,14,TRBJ2-5,NA,CASSLVSGAETQYF,TGTGCCAGCAGCTTAGTGTCAGGGGCGGAGACCCAGTACTTC
NA,TRBV7-8,15,TRBJ2-2,TRBD1,CASSPGQTNTGELFF,TGTGCCAGCAGCCCGGGACAGACTAACACCGGGGAGCTGTTTTTT
NA,TRBV6-6,14,TRBJ1-5,TRBD1,CASSLQGRDQPQHF,TGTGCCAGCAGCTTACAGGGGCGGGATCAGCCCCAGCATTTT
NA,TRBV6-5,14,TRBJ2-7,TRBD2,CASRLAGGYDEQYF,TGTGCCAGCAGACTAGCGGGTGGGTACGACGAGCAGTACTTC
few,TRBV6-1,16,TRBJ2-1,TRBD2,CASSDLRGLRYNEQFF,TGTGCCAGCAGTGACCTGCGGGGGTTGAGATACAATGAGCAGTTCTTC
NA,TRBV7-9,19,TRBJ2-1,TRBD1,CASSLRDRGQSSSYNEQFF,TGTGCCAGCAGCTTGAGGGACAGGGGACAGAGTAGCTCCTACAATGAGCAGTTCTTC
few,TRBV28,13,TRBJ1-2,NA,CASSPVGNYGYTF,TGTGCCAGCAGCCCAGTCGGAAACTATGGCTACACCTTC
NA,TRBV28,13,TRBJ2-2,NA,CAGQGTNTGELFF,TGTGCCGGGCAGGGAACCAACACCGGGGAGCTGTTTTTT
NA,TRBV28,15,TRBJ2-3,NA,CASSFGGSRSDTQYF,TGTGCCAGCAGTTTCGGAGGGAGTCGGTCAGATACGCAGTATTTT
NA,TRBV20-1,10,TRBJ2-1,NA,CSARAEEQFF,TGCAGTGCTAGGGCGGAAGAGCAGTTCTTC
few,TRBV6-5,13,TRBJ2-5,NA,CATRTGTQETQYF,TGTGCCACGAGAACAGGGACACAAGAGACCCAGTACTTC
few,TRBV7-3,14,TRBJ2-1,NA,CASSRGPTSREQFF,TGTGCCAGCAGCCGAGGGCCAACATCAAGGGAGCAGTTCTTC
NA,TRBV28,15,TRBJ1-1,NA,CASRDSFTLNTEAFF,TGTGCCAGCCGCGACAGCTTCACATTGAACACTGAAGCTTTCTTT
few,TRBV15,13,TRBJ2-1,TRBD1,CATSRDRGREQFF,TGTGCCACCAGCAGGGACAGGGGGCGTGAGCAGTTCTTC
NA,TRBV6-6,16,TRBJ1-2,NA,CASSQTGTFLNYGYTF,TGTGCCAGCAGTCAAACCGGGACATTTCTTAACTATGGCTACACCTTC
few,TRBV12-5,14,TRBJ2-7,NA,CASGLVREAYEQYF,TGTGCTAGTGGTTTGGTAAGGGAAGCCTACGAGCAGTACTTC
few,TRBV11-2,18,TRBJ2-7,NA,CASSSSGRGQLRSYEQYF,TGTGCCAGCAGCTCATCCGGCCGAGGGCAACTGAGGTCCTACGAGCAGTACTTC
many,TRBV7-9,14,TRBJ2-1,NA,CASSLAGSGDEQFF,TGTGCCAGCAGCTTAGCCGGGAGTGGCGATGAGCAGTTCTTC
few,TRBV7-8,16,TRBJ1-5,NA,CASSLGRLAGNQPQHF,TGTGCCAGCAGCTTGGGAAGGTTAGCTGGCAATCAGCCCCAGCATTTT
NA,TRBV6-5,15,TRBJ2-1,TRBD1,CASSPGQGARNEQFF,TGTGCCAGCAGCCCCGGACAGGGGGCCCGGAATGAGCAGTTCTTC
few,TRBV13,14,TRBJ1-1,NA,CASSSQGKGTEAFF,TGTGCCAGCAGCTCCCAGGGGAAAGGCACTGAAGCTTTCTTT
few,TRBV5-4,15,TRBJ2-2,NA,CASSLKARPRGELFF,TGTGCCAGCAGCTTGAAGGCTAGACCTCGCGGGGAGCTGTTTTTT
NA,TRBV7-2,13,TRBJ2-7,NA,CASSLKGSYEQYF,TGTGCCAGCAGCTTGAAGGGTTCCTACGAGCAGTACTTC
NA,TRBV28,12,TRBJ2-3,NA,CASQNQGITQYF,TGTGCCAGCCAAAATCAGGGTATCACGCAGTATTTT
NA,TRBV27,20,TRBJ2-1,TRBD2,CASSFPCLVVSPWGGNEQFF,TGTGCCAGCAGTTTCCCCTGCTTAGTAGTAAGCCCGTGGGGGGGAAATGAGCAGTTCTTC
NA,TRBV7-6,19,TRBJ2-7,NA,CASSLTPRGAGVRSYEQYF,TGTGCCAGCAGCTTAACGCCGCGGGGCGCCGGGGTTAGGTCCTACGAGCAGTACTTC
few,TRBV6-6,15,TRBJ2-1,TRBD2,CASSYSGTSGSKQFF,TGTGCCAGCAGTTACTCTGGGACTAGCGGGAGTAAGCAGTTCTTC
few,TRBV7-6,14,TRBJ2-1,NA,CASSLEVGYNEQFF,TGTGCCAGCAGCTTAGAGGTGGGCTACAATGAGCAGTTCTTC
few,TRBV21-1,14,TRBJ2-1,NA,CASSKEQGEGEQFF,TGTGCCAGCAGCAAAGAACAGGGAGAAGGTGAGCAGTTCTTC
NA,TRBV4-2,18,TRBJ2-1,TRBD2,CASSQPTRGGRAYNEQFF,TGTGCCAGCAGCCAACCGACCCGAGGAGGGAGGGCCTACAATGAGCAGTTCTTC
few,TRBV6-6,14,TRBJ2-2,NA,CASSYPTGPGELFF,TGTGCCAGCAGTTACCCCACAGGGCCCGGGGAGCTGTTTTTT
NA,TRBV6-1,15,TRBJ2-7,TRBD2,CASSGPSRDYYEQYF,TGTGCCAGCAGTGGGCCCTCGCGGGACTACTACGAGCAGTACTTC
few,TRBV27,14,TRBJ2-7,NA,CASRHRDTRYEQYF,TGTGCCAGCAGGCACAGGGACACAAGATACGAGCAGTACTTC
few,TRBV11-1,15,TRBJ2-1,NA,CASSSGEGPYNEQFF,TGTGCCAGCAGCTCAGGGGAGGGCCCCTACAATGAGCAGTTCTTC
NA,TRBV4-2,13,TRBJ2-3,NA,CASSPLDIDTQYF,TGTGCCAGCAGCCCTCTGGACATAGATACGCAGTATTTT
NA,TRBV4-2,14,TRBJ2-7,TRBD2,CASSLLAGDYEQYF,TGTGCCAGCAGCTTACTAGCGGGGGACTACGAGCAGTACTTC
NA,TRBV7-2,16,TRBJ1-3,NA,CASSRSTGDIGNTIYF,TGTGCCAGCAGCCGGAGCACGGGGGACATCGGAAACACCATATATTTT
NA,TRBV7-2,14,TRBJ2-7,NA,CASSLAWASAEQYF,TGTGCCAGCAGCTTAGCGTGGGCTAGCGCCGAGCAGTACTTC